Below, 25 T cell receptor beta chains from the same sample are listed, as sequenced in a study of identical twins (dated by TCRdb to about 2016). Library construction relied on 5' RACE. Sequencing was performed on an Illumina HiSeq 2000. TCRdb reanalyzed the raw reads on its own, using fastp at Q25 for trimming and MiXCR for clone calling, and kept in-frame beta chains. Records with the same CDR3 protein are collapsed into one entry carrying the most frequent genes and DNA. This sample is represented by 600,000 to 850,000 distinct CDR3 sequences; about 20% of them were singletons. The ten top clones hold about 12% of the sample. These data were also filed under a second study, of T cells expressing NK-cell markers.

Source material: PBMCs. These receptors originate from a woman in her late teens or twenties in good health.

This chain joins TRBV20-1 and TRBJ2-7; 9 bases are shared with TRBD2. The germline CDR1 and CDR2 sequences are DFQATT and SNEGSKA (reference sequence). The V gene end was trimmed by 0 bases and the J gene end by 3 bases; junction bases not matched to a gene: 3. The CDR3 covers 14 residues. The CDR3 loop is CSAREGSGSYEQYF. The DNA for the CDR3 is TGCAGTGCTAGAGAAGGTAGCGGGAGCTACGAGCAGTACTTC.

The table lists this clonotype with a few counts. The rearrangement uses TRBV9 and TRBJ2-3, with D possibly matching TRBD1 (6 bases). This CDR3 is 14 amino acids long. Per the germline V gene, CDR1 is SGDLS and CDR2 is YYNGEE. Trimming shortened V by 3 bases and J by 2 bases, and 10 bases separated the two germline ends. CDR3 amino acids: CASSEGVTTDTQYF. The CDR3 DNA sequence: TGTGCCAGCAGCGAGGGGGTGACCACAGATACGCAGTATTTT.

The chain uses TRBV7-2 and TRBJ2-2; 9 nucleotides line up with TRBD2. This CDR3 spans 17 amino acids. V shed 5 bases and J 6 bases; nucleotides not matched to a gene: 13. Germline-derived CDR1 and CDR2 are SGHTA and FQGNSA. The chain's CDR3 is CASSLMSGGRGAGELFF. CDR3 nucleotides: TGTGCCAGCAGCCTCATGAGCGGGGGGCGAGGAGCCGGGGAGCTGTTTTTT.

This clonotype was seen more than once but under ten times. The rearrangement uses TRBV12-3 or TRBV12-4 and TRBJ1-1; 7 bases agree with TRBD1. J gave up 0 bases and V 5 bases, and 15 bases lay outside the gene matches. The CDR3 loop spans 18 amino acids. CDR3 protein: CASSLRAGGLGMNTEAFF. The CDR3 DNA reads TGTGCCAGCAGTCTGCGAGCAGGGGGACTGGGAATGAACACTGAAGCTTTCTTT.

V gene TRBV20-1 combines with J gene TRBJ1-2; D is ambiguous. The CDR3 length is 12 residues. Germline CDR1 and CDR2: DFQATT and SNEGSKA (reference sequence). Between the trimmed V and J ends, which lost 5 bases and 2 bases, there was a span of 9 bases. The CDR3 nucleotides are TGCAGTGCTTTGTTGGGGAACTATGGCTACACCTTC. It yields the protein CSALLGNYGYTF.

The chain links TRBV4-3 to TRBJ2-7; the match to TRBD2 covers 9 bases. The CDR3 extends over 15 amino acids. CDR1 is LGHNA and CDR2 is YSLEER in the germline V gene. With V trimmed by 3 bases and J by 7 bases, 10 bases remained unmatched. The CDR3 DNA sequence: TGCGCCAGCAGCCATGTTAGCGGGAGAGATGTTGAGCAGTACTTC. It encodes CASSHVSGRDVEQYF.

This chain connects TRBV27 to TRBJ1-2; 7 bases line up with TRBD1. CDR3 length: 16 amino acids. Germline V gives CDR1 MNHEY, CDR2 SMNVEV (reference sequence). V trimming: 0 bases; J trimming: 3 bases; junction bases outside the gene matches: 7. CDR3 sequence (DNA): TGTGCCAGCAGTTTATCGACTAACAGGGGTTACTATGGCTACACCTTC. Its translation: CASSLSTNRGYYGYTF.

This chain connects TRBV5-1 to TRBJ2-7, with 9 bases fitting TRBD1. Germline V gives CDR1 SGHRS, CDR2 YFSETQ. The CDR3 is 14 residues long. V shed 7 bases, J shed 2 bases, and the junction held 7 bases outside the gene matches. DNA of the CDR3: TGCGCCAGCGGACAGGGGCTCGCCCCCTACGAGCAGTACTTC. It is translated as CASGQGLAPYEQYF.

This clonotype turned up a few times. The chain employs TRBV12-3 or TRBV12-4 and TRBJ2-6, with D hard to call. The CDR3 covers 14 residues. The V end lost 5 bases, the J end lost 4 bases, and 9 bases lay between the germline ends. The CDR3 sequence: CASSPRNGANVLTF. The CDR3, as DNA: TGTGCCAGCAGTCCCCGGAACGGGGCCAACGTCCTGACTTTC.

J is TRBJ2-3 and V is TRBV11-2; maybe TRBD1 (5 bases). V lost 10 bases and J lost 3, with 17 bases in between. The length of the CDR3 is 14 residues. Germline CDR1 SGHAT, CDR2 FQNNGV. The chain's CDR3 is CAISTQGRTDTQYF. CDR3 bases: TGTGCCATTTCTACCCAGGGTAGGACAGATACGCAGTATTTT.

This clonotype was counted between two and nine times. The gene calls are TRBV6-2 or TRBV6-3 and TRBJ1-1; D ambiguous. The germline CDR1 and CDR2 sequences are MNHEY and SVGEGT. V shed 6 bases and J shed 1 base, with 9 bases lying between them. The CDR3 length is 13 residues. The CDR3 DNA sequence: TGTGCCAGCAGACAACCCCCGAACACTGAAGCTTTCTTT. It specifies CASRQPPNTEAFF.

This clonotype has only a few counts. The genes are TRBV20-1 and TRBJ1-2, with D perhaps matching TRBD1 (5 bases). The CDR3 is made up of 14 amino acids. From germline, CDR1 is DFQATT and CDR2 SNEGSKA (reference sequence). V was cut by 4 bases and J by 4 bases, with 16 bases left in between. The CDR3 DNA is TGCAGTGCTAAAAGGGGAGATTCCTCCTATGGCTACACCTTC. Its protein product is CSAKRGDSSYGYTF.

This clonotype was detected a few times. This rearrangement joins TRBV18 to TRBJ2-6; TRBD1 matches at 11 bases. Germline CDR1 KGHSH, CDR2 LQKENI. This CDR3 comprises 17 residues. V dropped 3 bases and J dropped 2; count of bases not matched to a gene: 3. The CDR3 bases are TGTGCCAGCTCACCGCCGGGACAGGGGGCTGGGGCCAACGTCCTGACTTTC. Translation gives CASSPPGQGAGANVLTF. Using reference TRBV18 and TRBJ2-6 for the parts outside the CDR3, the full variable domain is NAGVMQNPRHLVRRRGQEARLRCSPMKGHSHVYWYRQLPEEGLKFMVYLQKENIIDESGMPKERFSAEFPKEGPSILRIQQVVRGDSAAYFCASSPPGQGAGANVLTFGAGSRLTVL.

This clonotype was counted a few times. V and J are TRBV6-2 or TRBV6-3 and TRBJ2-7; D is unclear. Germline V lookup: CDR1 MNHEY, CDR2 SVGEGT. Trimming left V 2 bases short and J 0 bases short, with 17 bases between. This CDR3 is 17 amino acids long. The CDR3 coding sequence is TGTGCCAGCAGTTACGAGTTTGGCAAGCTTTCCTCCTACGAGCAGTACTTC. It encodes CASSYEFGKLSSYEQYF.

This clonotype was observed a few times. V is TRBV5-1 and J is TRBJ1-1; 8 bases match TRBD1. This CDR3 has 16 amino acids. Germline trimming cut 0 bases from V and 5 bases from J; bases unmatched to any gene: 9. Germline loops: CDR1 SGHRS, CDR2 YFSETQ. CDR3 in DNA: TGCGCCAGCAGCTTGGATTCCGGACAGGGCGGGACTGAAGCTTTCTTT. Its translation: CASSLDSGQGGTEAFF.

The CDR3 DNA is TGCGCCAGCAGCCGTACAGCGCCCGGGGACGAGCAGTACTTC. Encoded protein: CASSRTAPGDEQYF. V gene TRBV5-1 combines with J gene TRBJ2-7; weak D call: TRBD2 (5 bases). Germline CDR1 SGHRS, CDR2 YFSETQ. The CDR3 has 14 amino acids. V was cut by 4 bases and J by 5 bases, with 16 bases left in between.

The CDR3 bases are TGCGCCAGCAGACGACTCAGGGGTGAAGAGGAGCAGTACTTC. Protein: CASRRLRGEEEQYF. This rearrangement joins TRBV5-1 to TRBJ2-7; D might be TRBD1 (6 bases). Trimming removed 5 bases from V and 7 bases from J, with 19 bases in between. This CDR3 has 14 residues. Germline V lookup: CDR1 SGHRS, CDR2 YFSETQ.

The chain couples TRBV12-3 or TRBV12-4 to TRBJ1-4, with unresolved D. The V end was cut by 3 bases, the J end by 15 bases, with 14 bases between. The CDR3 length is 12 residues. The CDR3 DNA reads TGTGCCAGCAGTTTTCCAGGTCGCGGAGTGTTTTTT. It specifies CASSFPGRGVFF.

The chain recombines TRBV6-2 or TRBV6-3 with TRBJ2-7; possible D gene TRBD2, 6 bases. CDR3 length equals 12 residues. CDR1 MNHEY and CDR2 SVGEGT come from the germline V gene. CDR3 sequence (DNA): TGTGCAACTTGGCGGGACGGGTACGAGCAGTACTTC. Translated, it gives CATWRDGYEQYF.

The chain links TRBV15 to TRBJ2-3; the match to TRBD1 covers 9 bases. V lost 4 bases to trimming and J lost 0 bases; unmatched junction nucleotides: 8. Germline V gives CDR1 LNHNV, CDR2 YYDKDF (reference sequence). The CDR3 consists of 17 residues. CDR3 DNA: TGTGCCACCAGCAAATTTACCGGGACAGGGAGCACAGATACGCAGTATTTT. It codes for CATSKFTGTGSTDTQYF.

This clonotype has a count of ten or more. The CDR3 DNA reads as TGCGCCAGCAGCTATCGAACCACCGGGGAGCTGTTTTTT. This sequence encodes CASSYRTTGELFF. The chain joins TRBV5-1 to TRBJ2-2, with D unresolved. This CDR3 spans 13 amino acids. V dropped 3 bases and J dropped 4 bases, with 7 bases sitting between them. CDR1 SGHRS and CDR2 YFSETQ come from the germline V gene.

The chain joins TRBV12-3 or TRBV12-4 to TRBJ2-7, with D uncertain. Trimming took off 3 bases at V and 4 bases at J, with 10 bases between the two ends. The CDR3 totals 13 residues. The CDR3 DNA sequence: TGTGCCAGCAGTTTGAACAGTAGATACGAGCAGTACTTC. The encoded protein is CASSLNSRYEQYF.

The chain is built from TRBV5-6 and TRBJ1-4; D unresolved. The CDR3 extends over 12 amino acids. Germline V gene lookup returns CDR1 SGHDT and CDR2 YYEEEE. V gave up 5 bases and J gave up 5 bases, with 7 bases separating them. The DNA for the CDR3 is TGTGCCAGCAGTTGGGGAAATGAAAAACTGTTTTTT. Translating it yields CASSWGNEKLFF.

V is TRBV11-2 and J is TRBJ2-7, with TRBD1 matching 9 bases. The CDR3 contains 14 residues. V lost 4 bases to trimming and J lost 7 bases; unmatched junction nucleotides: 8. Germline CDR1 SGHAT, CDR2 FQNNGV. The CDR3 loop is CASSSDRGRGEQYF. The CDR3, as DNA: TGTGCCAGCAGCTCTGACAGGGGGAGGGGAGAGCAGTACTTC.

In this sample, this clonotype turned up a few times. The V and J genes are TRBV5-1 and TRBJ2-1; 11 nucleotides line up with TRBD2. Germline V gene data show CDR1 as SGHRS and CDR2 as YFSETQ. The V gene end was trimmed by 2 bases and the J gene end by 0 bases; junction bases not matched to a gene: 1. The CDR3 sequence is 16 residues long. Here the CDR3 reads CASSFTSGSSYNEQFF. The CDR3 nucleotides are TGCGCCAGCAGCTTCACTAGCGGGAGCTCCTACAATGAGCAGTTCTTC. The full variable domain, completed using reference TRBV5-1 and TRBJ2-1, is KAGVTQTPRYLIKTRGQQVTLSCSPISGHRSVSWYQQTPGQGLQFLFEYFSETQRNKGNFPGRFSGRQFSNSRSEMNVSTLELGDSALYLCASSFTSGSSYNEQFFGPGTRLTVL.